The 2 T cell receptor beta chains presented below share a single source sample, sequenced in a study of T cell repertoires in cytomegalovirus infection. TCRdb ran MiXCR on the reads and lists one entry per CDR3 protein. The sample carries approximately 390,000 distinct CDR3 sequences, around a third recorded once. These receptors are not linked to any known antigen. The specimen was cultured PBMCs, collected from culture after CMV antigen stimulation. The receptors shown here come from a human donor in good health (CMV status not recorded). Some clones in this sample may be carry-over from other donors' samples.

This clonotype was seen a few times. The gene calls are TRBV4-2 and TRBJ1-4; no clear D. Trimming cost V 5 bases and J 6 bases, with 7 bases left between them. The CDR3 has 12 residues. Looked up from germline, CDR1 is LGHNA and CDR2 is YNFKEQ. For the CDR3, the DNA is TGTGCCAGCAGCTCAAGGGATGAAAAACTGTTTTTT. The encoded protein is CASSSRDEKLFF.

In this sample, this clonotype turned up a few times. V is TRBV11-2 and J is TRBJ1-5; D is ambiguous. The germline gives CDR1 SGHAT, CDR2 FQNNGV. V was pared by 1 base and J by 2 bases, with 9 bases between. There are 15 residues in the CDR3. The chain's CDR3 is CASSLGVAGNQPQHF. The CDR3 DNA reads TGTGCCAGCAGCTTAGGGGTAGCGGGCAATCAGCCCCAGCATTTT.